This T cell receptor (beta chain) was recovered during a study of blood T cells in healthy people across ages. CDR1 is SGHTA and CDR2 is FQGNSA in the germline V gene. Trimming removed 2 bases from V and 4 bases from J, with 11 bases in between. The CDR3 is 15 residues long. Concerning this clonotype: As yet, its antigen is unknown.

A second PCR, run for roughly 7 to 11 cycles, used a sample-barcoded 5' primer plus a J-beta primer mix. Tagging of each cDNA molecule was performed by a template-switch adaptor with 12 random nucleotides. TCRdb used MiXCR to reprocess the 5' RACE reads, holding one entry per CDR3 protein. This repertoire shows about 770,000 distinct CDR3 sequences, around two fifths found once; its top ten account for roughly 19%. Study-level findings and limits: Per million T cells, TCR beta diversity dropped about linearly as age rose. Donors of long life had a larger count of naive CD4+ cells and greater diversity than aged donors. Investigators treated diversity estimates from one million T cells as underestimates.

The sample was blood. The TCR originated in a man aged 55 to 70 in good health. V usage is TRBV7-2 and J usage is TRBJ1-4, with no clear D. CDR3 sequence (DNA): TGTGCCAGCAGCTTAATTGGACGGATTAATGAAAAACTGTTTTTT. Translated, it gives CASSLIGRINEKLFF.